These 6 T cell receptor beta chains originate from one sample sequenced in a study of identical twins. TCRdb re-called the 5' RACE reads with MiXCR, one entry per CDR3 protein. The sample consists of approximately 550,000 distinct CDR3 sequences, about a fifth of them appearing once. These data were likewise used in another study, on yellow fever vaccine responses in identical twins.

The sequenced sample was CD4+ T cells sorted from blood. These receptors were collected from a young woman in good health.

V gene TRBV7-9 combines with J gene TRBJ1-5; 9 positions match TRBD1. With V trimmed by 11 bases and J by 7 bases, 6 bases remained unmatched. The CDR3 loop spans 12 amino acids. Germline CDR1 is SEHNR and CDR2 is FQNEAQ (reference sequence). Here the CDR3 reads CAAGQGGQPQHF. The CDR3 nucleotides read TGTGCCGCGGGACAGGGTGGCCAGCCCCAGCATTTT.

The rearrangement joins TRBV11-1 to TRBJ1-1; D not certain. The V end lost 3 bases, the J end lost 1 base, and 9 bases lay between the germline ends. The CDR3 totals 14 residues. Germline assignment: CDR1 SGHAT and CDR2 FQDESV (reference sequence). Written as DNA, the CDR3 is TGTGCCAGCAGCTTCCGAATGGGGAACACTGAAGCTTTCTTT. It codes for CASSFRMGNTEAFF.

This clonotype was found a few times. This chain connects TRBV12-3 or TRBV12-4 to TRBJ1-3, with unresolved D. V shed 3 bases and J shed 2 bases, with 11 bases lying between them. The CDR3 runs 15 residues. CDR3 region: CASSFLGTAGNTIYF. CDR3 DNA: TGTGCCAGCAGTTTTTTGGGCACGGCTGGAAACACCATATATTTT.

This clonotype was detected a few times. CDR3 residues: CAISDVNEQFF. The CDR3, as DNA: TGTGCCATCAGTGATGTGAATGAGCAGTTCTTC. The rearrangement uses TRBV10-3 and TRBJ2-1; D gene ambiguous. V gave up 3 bases and J gave up 7 bases, with 4 bases separating them. CDR1 is ENHRY, CDR2 SYGVKD, per germline. The CDR3 consists of 11 residues.

The chain joins TRBV28 to TRBJ2-7; D possibly matches TRBD1 or TRBD2 (6 bases each). Per germline, CDR1 MDHEN and CDR2 SYDVKM. The germline V and J ends were trimmed by 2 bases and 6 bases, with 14 bases remaining between them. This CDR3 region has 14 residues. The CDR3 DNA follows: TGTGCCAGCAGTTTACGGGGGCGAGTATCCGAGCAGTACGTC. Protein: CASSLRGRVSEQYV.

This chain uses TRBV2 with TRBJ1-2, with D possibly being TRBD1 (6 bases). Per germline, CDR1 SNHLY and CDR2 FYNNEI. The CDR3 covers 15 residues. V was cut by 1 base and J by 6 bases, with 15 bases left in between. CDR3 loop: CASSEVQGGFDGYTF. CDR3 DNA sequence: TGTGCCAGCAGTGAAGTACAGGGAGGTTTCGATGGCTACACCTTC.